The entry below describes one TCR beta chain. This entry is derived from a study of blood T cell repertoires in COVID-19. Study background: Acute and convalescent COVID-19 samples came from the United States, Italy and Spain.

Authors' data handling: Researchers report that nucleated cell counts were estimated from reference gene primer amplification. Method: immunoSEQ multiplex PCR; TCRdb's copy keeps in-frame clones and lacks some. V and J calls and clone size are given by that table; D and trimming were obtained from the DNA. Among about 520,000 clones listed, approximately 85% were seen once. Germline CDR1 reads KGHSH; CDR2 reads LQKENI. The CDR3 runs to 20 residues. After removal of 2 bases from V and 3 bases from J, the junction contained 17 bases not matched to a gene. Specimen: peripheral blood. This chain links TRBV18 with TRBJ1-3; 9 nucleotides agree with TRBD1. The clonotype originates from a human donor in a cohort sampled during active COVID-19. The chain's CDR3 is CASSPKMGQGESSGGNTIYF. For the CDR3, the DNA is TGTGCCAGCTCACCAAAAATGGGACAGGGTGAATCTTCGGGTGGAAACACCATATATTTT.